The 21 T cell receptor beta chains below come from one sample, sequenced in a study of T cells after yellow fever vaccination. TCRdb analysed the 5' RACE reads with MiXCR anew, one entry per CDR3 protein. The table shows 610,000 or so distinct CDR3 sequences, with approximately 13% occurring only once. This specimen was PBMCs, taken on the day of the yellow fever booster vaccination. Receptors were obtained from a man in his thirties or forties who received the YFV17D yellow fever vaccine.

V usage is TRBV28 and J usage is TRBJ2-7; D may be TRBD2 (6 bases). This CDR3 is 15 amino acids long. Trimming pared 4 bases from V and 2 bases from J, leaving 15 bases between. Germline V gives CDR1 MDHEN, CDR2 SYDVKM. CDR3 nucleotide sequence: TGTGCCAGCAGTTCACCCCGGGAGCAGGCCTACGAGCAGTACTTC. Translated, it gives CASSSPREQAYEQYF.

V gene TRBV18 combines with J gene TRBJ2-6; 9 bases fit TRBD1. Germline-derived CDR1 and CDR2 are KGHSH and LQKENI. Trimming at V came to 6 bases and at J to 0 bases, leaving 15 bases not matched to a gene. The CDR3 length is 20 residues. The CDR3 is CASSTRRPGTGPSGANVLTF. As DNA, the CDR3 is TGTGCCAGCTCGACACGTAGACCCGGGACAGGGCCCTCTGGGGCCAACGTCCTGACTTTC.

This clonotype was observed a handful of times. The chain combines TRBV5-1 with TRBJ2-3; unclear D gene. The CDR3 is 15 residues long. The V gene lost 5 bases and the J gene lost 2 bases, with 15 bases spanning the gap. From germline, CDR1 is SGHRS and CDR2 YFSETQ. The CDR3 sequence: CASRLSPLNTDTQYF. The CDR3, as DNA: TGCGCCAGCAGGTTATCTCCGCTAAACACAGATACGCAGTATTTT.

The table lists this clonotype with many counts. The rearrangement joins TRBV20-1 to TRBJ1-2; 8 bases fit TRBD1. The V segment lost 2 bases and the J segment 1 base; nucleotides outside the gene matches: 6. Looked up from germline, CDR1 is DFQATT and CDR2 is SNEGSKA (reference sequence). The CDR3 extends over 15 amino acids. For the CDR3, the DNA is TGCAGTGCTAGAAACCCGGGACAGGATAACTATGGCTACACCTTC. It codes for CSARNPGQDNYGYTF.

The chain uses TRBV20-1 and TRBJ2-1, with D unclear. The CDR3 contains 11 residues. Germline-derived CDR1 and CDR2 are DFQATT and SNEGSKA (reference sequence). Trimming left V 0 bases short and J 11 bases short, with 8 bases between. The CDR3 region has the DNA TGCAGTGCTAGAGATCCGCCTCAGCAGTTCTTC. It is translated as CSARDPPQQFF.

Only a few counts were recorded for this clonotype. The gene calls are TRBV29-1 and TRBJ1-2; TRBD1 matches 7 bases. Germline CDR1 is SQVTM and CDR2 is ANQGSEA. The CDR3 totals 13 residues. V lost 5 bases to trimming and J lost 5 bases; unmatched junction nucleotides: 8. Here the CDR3 reads CSVLGGIGYGYTF. The CDR3 DNA follows: TGCAGCGTTTTAGGGGGCATAGGATATGGCTACACCTTC.

There are a few counts of this clonotype. The chain carries TRBV20-1 and TRBJ2-1; D possibly uses TRBD1 or TRBD2 (6 bases each). The germline V gene encodes CDR1 DFQATT and CDR2 SNEGSKA (reference sequence). V lost 4 bases and J lost 6, with 13 bases in between. The CDR3 sequence is 13 residues long. The CDR3 spells CSAKLGGINEQFF. The CDR3 coding sequence is TGCAGTGCTAAACTCGGGGGCATCAATGAGCAGTTCTTC.

The chain employs TRBV6-1 and TRBJ2-3; no clear D gene. The CDR3 extends over 14 amino acids. The germline V gene encodes CDR1 MNHNS and CDR2 SASEGT. V was trimmed by 7 bases and J by 1 base, leaving 12 bases between them. CDR3 nucleotides: TGTGCCAGCACCCCGAGTCAGGGCACAGATACGCAGTATTTT. Encoded protein: CASTPSQGTDTQYF.

In this sample, this clonotype turned up many times. This sequence joins TRBV12-3 or TRBV12-4 and TRBJ2-7; D perhaps matches TRBD1 (6 bases). V lost 6 bases to trimming and J lost 3 bases, with 9 bases between them. The CDR3 covers 12 residues. The CDR3 nucleotides are TGTGCCAGCAGCCAGGACAGCTACGAGCAGTACTTC. It translates to CASSQDSYEQYF.

Ten or more counts support this clonotype. The gene calls are TRBV5-1 and TRBJ1-6; unclear D gene. Germline CDR1 reads SGHRS; CDR2 reads YFSETQ. The CDR3 runs 13 residues. V was clipped by 3 bases and J by 8 bases, with 9 bases between them. The CDR3 loop reads CASSSATHSPLHF. As DNA, the CDR3 is TGCGCCAGCAGCTCCGCGACTCATTCACCCCTCCACTTT.

V gene TRBV20-1 combines with J gene TRBJ2-1, with 8 bases matching TRBD2. Germline V gives CDR1 DFQATT, CDR2 SNEGSKA (reference sequence). Germline trimming cut 7 bases from V and 2 bases from J; bases unmatched to any gene: 1. This CDR3 spans 12 amino acids. The CDR3 protein is CSVGLAYNEQFF. The CDR3 region has the DNA TGCAGTGTGGGACTAGCCTACAATGAGCAGTTCTTC.

This clonotype has a handful of counts. V is TRBV6-2 or TRBV6-3 and J is TRBJ2-5, with D perhaps TRBD1 or TRBD2 (6 bases each). V lost 3 bases, J lost 3 bases, and 11 bases lay in between. This CDR3 spans 14 amino acids. The germline gives CDR1 MNHEY, CDR2 SVGEGT. In nucleotides, the CDR3 is TGTGCCAGCAGTTATTACGGGGGCGAAGAGACCCAGTACTTC. The encoded protein is CASSYYGGEETQYF.

This clonotype has only a few counts. V and J are TRBV7-8 and TRBJ2-3; weak D call: TRBD2 (6 bases). The length of the CDR3 is 13 residues. The germline CDR1 and CDR2 sequences are SGHVS and FQNEAQ. With 4 bases removed from V and 5 bases from J, the gap between germline ends came to 10 bases. The CDR3 nucleotides read TGTGCCAGCAGCTCAAGAGCGGGAGATACGCAGTATTTT. Encoded protein: CASSSRAGDTQYF.

This clonotype was seen only a few times. The chain joins TRBV15 to TRBJ1-1; 7 nucleotides align to TRBD1. CDR3 length: 15 residues. The germline V gene encodes CDR1 LNHNV and CDR2 YYDKDF (reference sequence). V lost 4 bases to trimming and J lost 3 bases; unmatched junction nucleotides: 8. CDR3 sequence reads: CATSIIGQAHTEAFF. CDR3 DNA sequence: TGTGCCACCAGCATAATAGGACAGGCGCACACTGAAGCTTTCTTT.

This clonotype was recorded at least ten times. J is TRBJ1-1 and V is TRBV2, with D tentatively TRBD1 (6 bases). CDR3 length: 15 amino acids. Germline-derived CDR1 and CDR2 are SNHLY and FYNNEI. V lost 5 bases and J 0 bases, leaving 13 bases between the germline ends. The CDR3 reads CASSLLGGMNTEAFF. The CDR3 DNA follows: TGTGCCAGCAGTCTTCTGGGGGGCATGAACACTGAAGCTTTCTTT.

The V gene is TRBV12-3 or TRBV12-4, the J gene TRBJ1-2; possible D gene TRBD1, 5 bases. V lost 5 bases and J 6 bases, leaving 19 bases between the germline ends. The CDR3 is 15 amino acids. CDR3 nucleotides: TGTGCCAGCAGTCCCTCGGGCCCGGGGGAAAATGGCTACACCTTC. Its protein is CASSPSGPGENGYTF.

This clonotype appeared a few times. The chain uses TRBV20-1 and TRBJ1-1; a weak D match, TRBD1 (6 bases). The CDR3 totals 15 residues. The germline V gene encodes CDR1 DFQATT and CDR2 SNEGSKA (reference sequence). V dropped 5 bases and J dropped 1 base, with 17 bases sitting between them. The CDR3 here is CSAQFLDSSNTEAFF. DNA of the CDR3: TGCAGTGCTCAATTTCTGGACAGTTCGAACACTGAAGCTTTCTTT.

The sample holds many counts of this clonotype. This chain joins TRBV20-1 and TRBJ2-7; 8 nucleotides agree with TRBD1. Germline values: CDR1 DFQATT, CDR2 SNEGSKA (reference sequence). The length of the CDR3 is 13 residues. Unmatched junction bases numbered 4, after V lost 3 bases and J lost 3 bases. The CDR3 region has the DNA TGCAGTGCTAGGGGGACAGGTGTCTACGAGCAGTACTTC. It translates to CSARGTGVYEQYF.

The chain couples TRBV4-2 to TRBJ2-1, with a possible D match to TRBD2 (5 bases). Between the trimmed V and J ends, which lost 4 bases and 0 bases, there was a span of 22 bases. From germline, CDR1 is LGHNA and CDR2 YNFKEQ. This CDR3 has 19 amino acids. Written as DNA, the CDR3 is TGTGCCAGCAGCCGGACCCGCCGGGTGGTAGCGACCTCCTACAATGAGCAGTTCTTC. The encoded protein is CASSRTRRVVATSYNEQFF.

The J gene is TRBJ2-2, the V gene TRBV2; D is ambiguous. CDR3 length: 14 residues. The V gene lost 6 bases and the J gene lost 7 bases, with 15 bases spanning the gap. Germline CDR1 is SNHLY and CDR2 is FYNNEI. The CDR3 loop is CASRSHGLGGELFF. In nucleotides, the CDR3 is TGTGCCAGCAGGAGCCACGGGCTGGGCGGGGAGCTGTTTTTT.

This clonotype appeared a few times. This chain uses TRBV4-3 with TRBJ2-7; D is unresolved. CDR3 length equals 15 residues. Trimming removed 0 bases at V and 0 bases at J, with 9 bases between. Germline loops: CDR1 LGHNA, CDR2 YSLEER. The CDR3 is CASSQEGYSSYEQYF. The CDR3, as DNA: TGCGCCAGCAGCCAAGAGGGTTACAGCTCCTACGAGCAGTACTTC.